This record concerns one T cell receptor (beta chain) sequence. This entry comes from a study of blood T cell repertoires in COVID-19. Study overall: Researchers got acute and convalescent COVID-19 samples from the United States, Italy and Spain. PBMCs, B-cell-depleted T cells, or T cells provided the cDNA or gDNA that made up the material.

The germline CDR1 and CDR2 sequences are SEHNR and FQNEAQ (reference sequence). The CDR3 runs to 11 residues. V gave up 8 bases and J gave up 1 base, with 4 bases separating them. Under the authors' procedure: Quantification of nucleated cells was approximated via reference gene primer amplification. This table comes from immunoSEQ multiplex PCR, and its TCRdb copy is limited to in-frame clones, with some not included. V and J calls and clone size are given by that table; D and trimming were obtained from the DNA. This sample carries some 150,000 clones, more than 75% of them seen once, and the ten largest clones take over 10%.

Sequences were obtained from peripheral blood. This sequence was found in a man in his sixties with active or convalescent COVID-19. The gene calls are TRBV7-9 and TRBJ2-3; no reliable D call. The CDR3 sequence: CASERTDTQYF. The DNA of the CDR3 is TGTGCCAGCGAGCGCACAGATACGCAGTATTTT.